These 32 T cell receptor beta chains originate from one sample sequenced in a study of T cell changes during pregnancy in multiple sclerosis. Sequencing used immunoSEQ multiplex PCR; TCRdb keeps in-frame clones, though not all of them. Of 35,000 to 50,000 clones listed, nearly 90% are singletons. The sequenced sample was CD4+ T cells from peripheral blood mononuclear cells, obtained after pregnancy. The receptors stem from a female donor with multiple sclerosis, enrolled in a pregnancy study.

CDR3 sequence reads: CASSATGAYNEQFF. DNA of the CDR3: TGTGCCAGCAGCGCGACAGGGGCCTACAATGAGCAGTTCTTC. The chain has TRBV11-3 and TRBJ2-1; 8 bases map to TRBD1. Per the germline V gene, CDR1 is SGHNT and CDR2 is YENEEA. Losses at the gene ends were 5 bases for V and 2 bases for J; bases not matched to a gene: 2. This CDR3 spans 14 amino acids.

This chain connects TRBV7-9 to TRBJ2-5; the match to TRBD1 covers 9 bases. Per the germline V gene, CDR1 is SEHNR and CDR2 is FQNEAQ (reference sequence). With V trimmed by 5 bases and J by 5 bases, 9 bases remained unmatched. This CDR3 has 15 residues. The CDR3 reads CASSQGQGIVETQYF. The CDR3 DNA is TGTGCCAGCAGCCAGGGACAGGGAATCGTCGAGACCCAGTACTTC.

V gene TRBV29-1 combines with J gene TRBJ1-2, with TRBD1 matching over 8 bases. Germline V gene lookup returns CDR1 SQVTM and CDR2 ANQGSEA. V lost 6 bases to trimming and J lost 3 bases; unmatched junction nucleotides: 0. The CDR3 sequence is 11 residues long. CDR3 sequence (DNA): TGCAGCGTGGGACAGGACTATGGCTACACCTTC. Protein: CSVGQDYGYTF.

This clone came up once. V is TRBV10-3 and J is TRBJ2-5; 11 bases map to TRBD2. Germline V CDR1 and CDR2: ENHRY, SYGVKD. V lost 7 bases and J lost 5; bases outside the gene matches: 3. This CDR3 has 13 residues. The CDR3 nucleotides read TGTGCCATCAAGAGGACTAGCGGGGAGACCCAGTACTTC. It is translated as CAIKRTSGETQYF.

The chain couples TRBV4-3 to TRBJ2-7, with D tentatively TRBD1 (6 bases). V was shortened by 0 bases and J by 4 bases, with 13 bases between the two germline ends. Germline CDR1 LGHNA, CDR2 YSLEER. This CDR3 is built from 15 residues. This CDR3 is CASSQDSTGNYEQYF. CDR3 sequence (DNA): TGCGCCAGCAGCCAAGATAGCACAGGGAATTACGAGCAGTACTTC.

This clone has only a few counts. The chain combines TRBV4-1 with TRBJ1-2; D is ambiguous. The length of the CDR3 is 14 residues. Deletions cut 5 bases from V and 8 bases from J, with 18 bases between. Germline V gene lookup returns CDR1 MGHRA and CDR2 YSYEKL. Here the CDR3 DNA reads TGCGCCAGCAGCTCTACGGGAGGGCTGGAGGGCTACACCTTC. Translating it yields CASSSTGGLEGYTF.

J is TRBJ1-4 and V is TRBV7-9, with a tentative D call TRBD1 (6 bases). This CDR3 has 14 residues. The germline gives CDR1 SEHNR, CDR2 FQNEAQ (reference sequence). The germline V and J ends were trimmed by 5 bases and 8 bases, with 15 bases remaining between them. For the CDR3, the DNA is TGTGCCAGCAGCCGCCGGGGGGCGCGAGAAAAACTGTTTTTT. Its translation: CASSRRGAREKLFF.

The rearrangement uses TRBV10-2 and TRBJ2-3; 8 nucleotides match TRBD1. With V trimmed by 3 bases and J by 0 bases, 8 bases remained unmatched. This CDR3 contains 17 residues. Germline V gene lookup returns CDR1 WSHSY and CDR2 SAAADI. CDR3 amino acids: CASSDGFRGRSTDTQYF. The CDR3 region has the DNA TGCGCCAGCAGTGATGGCTTCAGGGGGCGCAGCACAGATACGCAGTATTTT.

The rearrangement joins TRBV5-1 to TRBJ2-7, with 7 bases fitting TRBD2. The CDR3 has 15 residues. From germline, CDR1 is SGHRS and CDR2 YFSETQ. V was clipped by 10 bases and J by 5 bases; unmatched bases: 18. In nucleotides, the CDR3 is TGCGCCTCAGCAGGGAGAAGCGGGGAAGGCAACGAGCAGTACTTC. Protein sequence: CASAGRSGEGNEQYF.

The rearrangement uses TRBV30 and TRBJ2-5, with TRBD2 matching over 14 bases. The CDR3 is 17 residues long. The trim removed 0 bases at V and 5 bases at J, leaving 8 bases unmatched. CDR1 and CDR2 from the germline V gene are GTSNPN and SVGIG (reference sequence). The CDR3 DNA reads TGTGCCTGGAGTGTCGGGACTAGCGGGGGACTTGGGGAGACCCAGTACTTC. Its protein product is CAWSVGTSGGLGETQYF.

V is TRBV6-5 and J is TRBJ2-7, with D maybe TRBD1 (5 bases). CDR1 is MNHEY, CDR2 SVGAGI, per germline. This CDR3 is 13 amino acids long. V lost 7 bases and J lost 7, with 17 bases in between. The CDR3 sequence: CASMVRGGREQYF. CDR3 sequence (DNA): TGTGCCAGCATGGTTAGGGGCGGCAGAGAGCAGTACTTC.

This chain's CDR3 is CASSDRDINEKLFF. In DNA form, the CDR3 reads TGTGCCAGCAGCGACAGGGACATTAATGAAAAACTGTTTTTT. The chain is built from TRBV2 and TRBJ1-4; 7 bases fit TRBD1. J was trimmed by 4 bases and V by 6 bases; bases with no gene match: 5. Germline V CDR1 and CDR2: SNHLY, FYNNEI. The CDR3 has 14 amino acids.

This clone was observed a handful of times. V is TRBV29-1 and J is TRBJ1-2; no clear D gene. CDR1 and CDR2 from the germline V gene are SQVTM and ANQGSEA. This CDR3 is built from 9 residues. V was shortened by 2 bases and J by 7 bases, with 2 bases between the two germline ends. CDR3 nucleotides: TGCAGCGTTGAACGTGGCTACACCTTC. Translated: CSVERGYTF.

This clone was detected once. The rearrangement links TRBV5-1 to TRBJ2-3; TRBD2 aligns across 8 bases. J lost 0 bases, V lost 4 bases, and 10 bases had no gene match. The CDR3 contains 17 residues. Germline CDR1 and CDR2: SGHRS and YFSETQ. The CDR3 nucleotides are TGCGCCAGCAGCCAATGGATGGTAGCGGGGAGCACAGATACGCAGTATTTT. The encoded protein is CASSQWMVAGSTDTQYF. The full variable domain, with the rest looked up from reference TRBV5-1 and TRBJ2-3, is KAGVTQTPRYLIKTRGQQVTLSCSPISGHRSVSWYQQTPGQGLQFLFEYFSETQRNKGNFPGRFSGRQFSNSRSEMNVSTLELGDSALYLCASSQWMVAGSTDTQYFGPGTRLTVL.

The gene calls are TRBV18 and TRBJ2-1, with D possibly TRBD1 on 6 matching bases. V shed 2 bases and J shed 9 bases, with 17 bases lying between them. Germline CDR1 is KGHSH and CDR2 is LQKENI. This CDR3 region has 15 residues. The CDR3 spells CASSPSGVRGGEQFF. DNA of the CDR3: TGTGCCAGCTCACCATCAGGGGTACGTGGTGGTGAGCAGTTCTTC. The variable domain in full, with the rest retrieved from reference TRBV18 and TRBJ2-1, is NAGVMQNPRHLVRRRGQEARLRCSPMKGHSHVYWYRQLPEEGLKFMVYLQKENIIDESGMPKERFSAEFPKEGPSILRIQQVVRGDSAAYFCASSPSGVRGGEQFFGPGTRLTVL.

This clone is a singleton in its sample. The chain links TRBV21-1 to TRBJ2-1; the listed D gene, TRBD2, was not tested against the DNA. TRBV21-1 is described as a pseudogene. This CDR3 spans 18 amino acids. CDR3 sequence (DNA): TGTGCCAGCAGCAAAGGACTAGCGGGGGGCAGCTCCTACAATGAGCAGTTCTTC. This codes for CASSKGLAGGSSYNEQFF.

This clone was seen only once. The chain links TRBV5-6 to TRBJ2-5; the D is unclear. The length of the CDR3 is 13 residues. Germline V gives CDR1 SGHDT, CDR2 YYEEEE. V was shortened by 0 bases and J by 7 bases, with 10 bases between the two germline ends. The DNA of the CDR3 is TGTGCCAGCAGCTTGGGGCAGGAAGGGACCCAGTACTTC. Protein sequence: CASSLGQEGTQYF.

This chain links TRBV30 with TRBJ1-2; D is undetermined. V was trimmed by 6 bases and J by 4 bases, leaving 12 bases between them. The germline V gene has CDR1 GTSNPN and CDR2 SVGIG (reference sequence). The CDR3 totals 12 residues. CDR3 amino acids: CACTPQAYGYTF. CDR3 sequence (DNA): TGTGCCTGCACACCCCAGGCCTATGGCTACACCTTC.

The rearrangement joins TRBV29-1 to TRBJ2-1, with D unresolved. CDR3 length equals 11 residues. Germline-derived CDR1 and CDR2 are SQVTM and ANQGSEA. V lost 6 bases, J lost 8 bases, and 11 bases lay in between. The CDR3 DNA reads TGCAGCGTCCCGTCCGGTGATGAGCAGTTCTTC. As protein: CSVPSGDEQFF.

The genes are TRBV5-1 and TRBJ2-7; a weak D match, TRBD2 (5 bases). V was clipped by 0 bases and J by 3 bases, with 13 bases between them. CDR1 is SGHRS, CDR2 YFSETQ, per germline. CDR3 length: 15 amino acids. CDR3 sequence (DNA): TGCGCCAGCAGCTTGGAGGCTAGCTTGATCTACGAGCAGTACTTC. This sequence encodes CASSLEASLIYEQYF.

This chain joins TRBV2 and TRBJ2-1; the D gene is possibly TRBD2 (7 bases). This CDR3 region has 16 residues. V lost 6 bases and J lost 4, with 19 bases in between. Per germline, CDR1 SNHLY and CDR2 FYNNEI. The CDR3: CASSRPGAGEYNEQFF. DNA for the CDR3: TGTGCCAGCAGCCGCCCAGGGGCGGGGGAGTACAATGAGCAGTTCTTC. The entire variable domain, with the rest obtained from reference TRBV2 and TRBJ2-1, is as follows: EPEVTQTPSHQVTQMGQEVILRCVPISNHLYFYWYRQILGQKVEFLVSFYNNEISEKSEIFDDQFSVERPDGSNFTLKIRSTKLEDSAMYFCASSRPGAGEYNEQFFGPGTRLTVL.

The CDR3 region has the DNA TGTGCCAGCAGCTTCTCGTCGACTATTAACAATCAGCCCCAGCATTTT. It specifies CASSFSSTINNQPQHF. The J gene is TRBJ1-5, the V gene TRBV7-2; D ambiguous. This CDR3 region has 16 residues. Germline V gives CDR1 SGHTA, CDR2 FQGNSA. Trimming left V 3 bases short and J 3 bases short, with 15 bases between.

CDR3 sequence: CASSRRQGERGVSYEQYF. The CDR3 DNA follows: TGCGCCAGCAGCAGACGACAGGGCGAGCGGGGGGTCTCCTACGAGCAGTACTTC. This chain links TRBV4-1 with TRBJ2-7; 9 bases fit TRBD2. Germline-derived CDR1 and CDR2 are MGHRA and YSYEKL. The CDR3 contains 18 residues. The V segment lost 5 bases and the J segment 0 bases; nucleotides outside the gene matches: 14.

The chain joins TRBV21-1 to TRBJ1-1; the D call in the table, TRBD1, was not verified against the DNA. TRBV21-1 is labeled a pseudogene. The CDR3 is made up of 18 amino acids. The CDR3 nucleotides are TGTGCCAGCAGCAAAGCCGAGAAACAGGGGGATGAGAACACTGAAGCTTTCTTT. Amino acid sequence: CASSKAEKQGDENTEAFF.

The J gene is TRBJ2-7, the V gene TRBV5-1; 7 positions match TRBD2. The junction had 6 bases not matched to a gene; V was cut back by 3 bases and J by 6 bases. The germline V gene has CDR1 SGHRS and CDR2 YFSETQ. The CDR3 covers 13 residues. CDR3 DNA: TGCGCCAGCAGCTCGGGGGAGGGCTCCGAGCAGTACTTC. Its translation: CASSSGEGSEQYF.

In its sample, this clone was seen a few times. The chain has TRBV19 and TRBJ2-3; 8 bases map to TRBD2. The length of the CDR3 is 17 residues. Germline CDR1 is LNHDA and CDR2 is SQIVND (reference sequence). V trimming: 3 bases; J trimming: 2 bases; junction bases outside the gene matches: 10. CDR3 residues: CASSIRAGEYTTDTQYF. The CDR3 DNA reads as TGTGCCAGTAGTATTAGAGCGGGGGAATATACCACAGATACGCAGTATTTT.

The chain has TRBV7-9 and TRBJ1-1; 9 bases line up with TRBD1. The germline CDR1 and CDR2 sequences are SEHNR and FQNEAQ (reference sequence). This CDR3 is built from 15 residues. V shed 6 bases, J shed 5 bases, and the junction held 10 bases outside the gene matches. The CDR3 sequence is CASSLTPGTGTEAFF. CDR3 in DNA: TGTGCCAGCAGTCTTACCCCGGGGACAGGGACTGAAGCTTTCTTT.

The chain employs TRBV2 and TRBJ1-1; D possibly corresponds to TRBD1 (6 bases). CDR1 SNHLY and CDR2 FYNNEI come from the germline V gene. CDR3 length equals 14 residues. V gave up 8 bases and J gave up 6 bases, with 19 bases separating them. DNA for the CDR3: TGTGCCAGCTCTATCTTGGATAACAGGGCTGAAGCTTTCTTT. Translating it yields CASSILDNRAEAFF.

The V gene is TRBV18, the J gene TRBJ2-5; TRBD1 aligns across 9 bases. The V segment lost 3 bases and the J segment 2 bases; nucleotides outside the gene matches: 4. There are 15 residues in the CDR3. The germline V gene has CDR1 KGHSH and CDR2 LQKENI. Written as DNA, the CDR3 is TGTGCCAGCTCACCTGGGACAGGGACTCAAGAGACCCAGTACTTC. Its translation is CASSPGTGTQETQYF. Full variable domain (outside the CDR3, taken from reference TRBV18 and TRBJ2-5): NAGVMQNPRHLVRRRGQEARLRCSPMKGHSHVYWYRQLPEEGLKFMVYLQKENIIDESGMPKERFSAEFPKEGPSILRIQQVVRGDSAAYFCASSPGTGTQETQYFGPGTRLLVL.

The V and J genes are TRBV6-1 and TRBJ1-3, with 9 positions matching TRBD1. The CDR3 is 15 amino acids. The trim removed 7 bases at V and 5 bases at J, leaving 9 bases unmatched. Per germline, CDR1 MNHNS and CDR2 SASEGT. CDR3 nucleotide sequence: TGTGCCAGCACTTTAACAGGGGGCTATAGAAACACCATATATTTT. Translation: CASTLTGGYRNTIYF.

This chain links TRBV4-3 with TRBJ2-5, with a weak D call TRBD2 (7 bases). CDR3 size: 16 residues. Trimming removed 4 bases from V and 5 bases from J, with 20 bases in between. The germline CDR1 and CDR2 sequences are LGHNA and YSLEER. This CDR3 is CASSPQTRGGYETQYF. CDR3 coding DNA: TGCGCCAGCAGCCCCCAAACGAGGGGGGGGTATGAGACCCAGTACTTC.

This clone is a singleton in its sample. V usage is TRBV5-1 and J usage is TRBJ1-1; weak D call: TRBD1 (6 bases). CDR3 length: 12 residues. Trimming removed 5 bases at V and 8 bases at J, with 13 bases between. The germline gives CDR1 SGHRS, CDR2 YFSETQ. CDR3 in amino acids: CASSPTGNEAFF. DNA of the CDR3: TGCGCCAGCAGTCCTACAGGGAACGAAGCTTTCTTT.